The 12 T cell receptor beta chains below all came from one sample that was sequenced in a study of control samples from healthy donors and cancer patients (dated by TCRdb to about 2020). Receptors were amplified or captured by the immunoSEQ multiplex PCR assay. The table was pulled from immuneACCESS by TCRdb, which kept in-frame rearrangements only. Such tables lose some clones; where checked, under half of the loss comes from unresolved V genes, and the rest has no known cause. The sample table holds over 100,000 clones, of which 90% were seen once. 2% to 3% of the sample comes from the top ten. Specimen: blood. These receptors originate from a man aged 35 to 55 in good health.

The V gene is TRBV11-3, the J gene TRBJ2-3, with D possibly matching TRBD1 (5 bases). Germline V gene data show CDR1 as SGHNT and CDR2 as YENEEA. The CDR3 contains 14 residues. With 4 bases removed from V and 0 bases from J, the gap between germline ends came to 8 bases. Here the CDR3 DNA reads TGTGCCAGCAGCTCGGCAGGGAGCACAGATACGCAGTATTTT. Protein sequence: CASSSAGSTDTQYF.

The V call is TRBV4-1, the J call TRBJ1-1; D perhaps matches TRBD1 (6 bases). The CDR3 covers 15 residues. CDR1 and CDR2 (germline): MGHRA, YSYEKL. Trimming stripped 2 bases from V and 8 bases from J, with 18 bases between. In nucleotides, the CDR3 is TGCGCCAGCAGCCAACATACAGGGACCTTGAGGGAAGCTTTCTTT. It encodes CASSQHTGTLREAFF.

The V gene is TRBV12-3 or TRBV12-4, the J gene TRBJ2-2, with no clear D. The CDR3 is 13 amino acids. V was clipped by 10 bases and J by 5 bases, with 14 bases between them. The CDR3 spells CATSWGKTGELFF. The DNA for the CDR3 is TGTGCCACCTCCTGGGGTAAAACCGGGGAGCTGTTTTTT.

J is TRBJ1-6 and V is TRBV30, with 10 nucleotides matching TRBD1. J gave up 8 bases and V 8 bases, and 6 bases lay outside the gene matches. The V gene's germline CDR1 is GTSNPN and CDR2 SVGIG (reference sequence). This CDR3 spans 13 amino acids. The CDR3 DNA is TGTGCCCGTCACGGGACAGGGGATTCACCCCTCCACTTT. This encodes CARHGTGDSPLHF.

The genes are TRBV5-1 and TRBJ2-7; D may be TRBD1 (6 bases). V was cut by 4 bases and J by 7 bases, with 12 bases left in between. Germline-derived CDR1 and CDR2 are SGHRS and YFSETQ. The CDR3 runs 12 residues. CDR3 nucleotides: TGCGCCAGCAGCCAGGACAGTCGGGAGCAGTACTTC. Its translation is CASSQDSREQYF. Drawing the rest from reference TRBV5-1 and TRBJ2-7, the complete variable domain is KAGVTQTPRYLIKTRGQQVTLSCSPISGHRSVSWYQQTPGQGLQFLFEYFSETQRNKGNFPGRFSGRQFSNSRSEMNVSTLELGDSALYLCASSQDSREQYFGPGTRLTVT.

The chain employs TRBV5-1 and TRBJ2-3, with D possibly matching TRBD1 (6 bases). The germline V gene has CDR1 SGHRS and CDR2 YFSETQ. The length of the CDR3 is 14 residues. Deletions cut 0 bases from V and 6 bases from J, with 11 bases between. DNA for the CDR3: TGCGCCAGCAGCTTGGGCCAGGGGATGGATACGCAGTATTTT. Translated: CASSLGQGMDTQYF.

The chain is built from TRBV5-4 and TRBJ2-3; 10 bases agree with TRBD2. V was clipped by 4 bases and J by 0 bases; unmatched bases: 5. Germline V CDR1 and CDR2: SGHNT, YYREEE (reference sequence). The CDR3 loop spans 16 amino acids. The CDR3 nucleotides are TGTGCCAGCAGCCCGGGACTAGCGTTTAGCACAGATACGCAGTATTTT. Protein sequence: CASSPGLAFSTDTQYF.

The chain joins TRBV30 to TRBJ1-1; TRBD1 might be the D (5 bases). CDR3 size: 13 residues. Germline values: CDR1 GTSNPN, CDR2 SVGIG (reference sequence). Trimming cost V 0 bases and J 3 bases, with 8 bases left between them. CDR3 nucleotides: TGTGCCTGGAGTGTTAGGGGAGACACTGAAGCTTTCTTT. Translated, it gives CAWSVRGDTEAFF. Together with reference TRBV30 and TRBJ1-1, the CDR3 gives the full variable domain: SQTIHQWPATLVQPVGSPLSLECTVEGTSNPNLYWYRQAAGRGLQLLFYSVGIGQISSEVPQNLSASRPQDRQFILSSKKLLLSDSGFYLCAWSVRGDTEAFFGQGTRLTVV.

The CDR3 here is CAWTLRGALNTEAFF. The CDR3 nucleotides are TGTGCCTGGACCCTAAGGGGCGCGCTGAACACTGAAGCTTTCTTT. This rearrangement joins TRBV30 to TRBJ1-1, with a weak D call TRBD1 (5 bases). This CDR3 region has 15 residues. V was clipped by 4 bases and J by 0 bases, with 15 bases between them. Germline V gene lookup returns CDR1 GTSNPN and CDR2 SVGIG (reference sequence).

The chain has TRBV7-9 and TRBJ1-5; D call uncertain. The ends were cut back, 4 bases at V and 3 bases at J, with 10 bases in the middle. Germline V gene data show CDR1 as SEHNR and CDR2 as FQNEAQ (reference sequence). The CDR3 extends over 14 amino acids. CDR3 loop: CASSYGQLNQPQHF. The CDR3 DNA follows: TGTGCCAGCAGCTATGGGCAGCTCAATCAGCCCCAGCATTTT.

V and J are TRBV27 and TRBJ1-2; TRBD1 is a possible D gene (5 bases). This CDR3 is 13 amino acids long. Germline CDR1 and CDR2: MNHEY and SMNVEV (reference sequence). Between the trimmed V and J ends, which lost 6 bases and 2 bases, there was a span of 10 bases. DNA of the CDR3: TGTGCCAGCAGCTTCAGGGAGAACTATGGCTACACCTTC. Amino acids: CASSFRENYGYTF.

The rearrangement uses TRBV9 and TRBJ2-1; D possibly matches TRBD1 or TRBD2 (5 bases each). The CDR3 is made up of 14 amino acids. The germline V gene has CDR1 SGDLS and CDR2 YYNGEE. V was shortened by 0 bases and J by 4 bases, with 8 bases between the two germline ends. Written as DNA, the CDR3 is TGTGCCAGCAGCGTAGGGGGGAATTACAATGAGCAGTTCTTC. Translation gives CASSVGGNYNEQFF. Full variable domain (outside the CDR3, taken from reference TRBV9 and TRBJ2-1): DSGVTQTPKHLITATGQRVTLRCSPRSGDLSVYWYQQSLDQGLQFLIQYYNGEERAKGNILERFSAQQFPDLHSELNLSSLELGDSALYFCASSVGGNYNEQFFGPGTRLTVL.